The clone carrying this T cell receptor beta chain was recorded many times. The antigen is undetermined. TCRdb reanalysed the RT-PCR reads using MiXCR and keeps one entry per CDR3 protein. The top ten hold approximately 3% of the sample, which has 450,000 to 600,000 distinct CDR3 sequences, 16% seen once. The germline V gene has CDR1 SGHRS and CDR2 YFSETQ. CDR3 length equals 15 residues. V shed 4 bases and J 4 bases; nucleotides not matched to a gene: 8. The record originates from a study of response to subunit inactivated influenza vaccine. Whole-study results and caveats: T cells newly recruited by each seasonal influenza vaccination are few, the authors suggested.

Here the sequenced sample was CD4+ T cells sorted from PBMCs, taken roughly 24 months after vaccination. V usage is TRBV5-1 and J usage is TRBJ2-3; TRBD2 matches at 8 bases. The TCR sequence derives from a man between 45 and 75 years old who received an inactivated influenza vaccine. The CDR3 nucleotides read TGCGCCAGCAGCCCCGGAGCGGGGGTGGCAGATACGCAGTATTTT. As protein: CASSPGAGVADTQYF.